The rows below give T cell receptor beta chains drawn from one sample of a study of blood T cell repertoires in COVID-19. Generated by immunoSEQ multiplex PCR, the TCRdb table keeps only in-frame clones and is missing some. The repertoire holds 100,000 or so clones, with roughly 80% as singletons. Sequenced material: peripheral blood. The receptors were gathered from a man aged 50-59 years with active or convalescent COVID-19. Both conserved end residues are part of each CDR3. A D gene is named only where the DNA matches it firmly. Part of the rows lack a size; the others show once, few, many or a class for expanded clones.

j_gene	v_gene	abundance	d_gene	CDR3aa	CDR3nt
TRBJ1-6	TRBV2	once	-	CASRPSQDSPLHF	TGTGCCAGCAGGCCCTCGCAGGATTCACCCCTCCACTTT
TRBJ1-1	TRBV12-3/TRBV12-4	-	-	CASSIETGTGAFF	TGTGCCAGCAGTATAGAGACAGGTACCGGGGCTTTCTTT
TRBJ1-6	TRBV2	-	TRBD1	CASSTGTAGDNSPLHF	TGTGCCAGCAGTACCGGGACAGCAGGGGACAATTCACCCCTCCACTTT
TRBJ2-7	TRBV5-1	few	-	CASSLAPGITYEQYF	TGCGCCAGCAGCTTGGCCCCGGGTATCACCTACGAGCAGTACTTC
TRBJ2-5	TRBV2	few	TRBD2	CASRGGETQYF	TGTGCCAGCAGGGGGGGGGAGACCCAGTACTTC
TRBJ2-1	TRBV5-4	-	-	CAAGQGNNEQFF	TGTGCTGCGGGGCAGGGCAACAATGAGCAGTTCTTC
TRBJ1-1	TRBV11-3	-	-	CASSLGTGQPYTEAFF	TGTGCCAGCAGCTTAGGAACCGGACAGCCTTACACTGAAGCTTTCTTT
TRBJ1-1	TRBV2	-	TRBD1	CATRQGTEAFF	TGTGCCACCAGACAGGGCACTGAAGCTTTCTTT
TRBJ2-7	TRBV6-5	-	-	CASSYGREANEQYF	TGTGCCAGCAGTTACGGTAGGGAGGCTAACGAGCAGTACTTC
TRBJ2-7	TRBV11-3	once	TRBD1	CASSPGGTGAYEQYF	TGTGCCAGCAGCCCGGGAGGGACAGGGGCCTACGAGCAGTACTTC
TRBJ2-2	TRBV6-1	-	TRBD2	CASSELGGFTGELFF	TGTGCCAGCAGTGAATTGGGGGGGTTCACCGGGGAGCTGTTTTTT
TRBJ1-5	TRBV6-5	-	TRBD1	CASRLTGEGRQPQHF	TGTGCCAGCAGGCTTACAGGGGAAGGACGTCAGCCCCAGCATTTT
TRBJ1-5	TRBV27	-	TRBD1	CASSATGGGQPQHF	TGTGCCAGCAGTGCTACAGGGGGGGGTCAGCCCCAGCATTTT
TRBJ1-2	TRBV9	-	TRBD1	CASSDPRDRAPYGYTF	TGTGCCAGCAGTGACCCCCGGGACAGGGCCCCCTATGGCTACACCTTC
TRBJ2-1	TRBV21-1	-	-	CASSKGVGPSINEQFF	TGTGCCAGCAGCAAAGGGGTGGGCCCGTCTATCAATGAGCAGTTCTTC
TRBJ1-6	TRBV19	-	-	CASTGQPNNNSPLHF	TGTGCCAGTACTGGGCAGCCCAACAATAATTCACCCCTCCACTTT
TRBJ2-7	TRBV7-3	once	-	CASSLSGQGPYEQYF	TGTGCCAGCAGCTTAAGTGGCCAGGGCCCCTACGAGCAGTACTTC
TRBJ2-6	TRBV5-1	-	TRBD1	CASSFVSGGDSGANVLTF	TGCGCCAGCAGCTTCGTTTCAGGGGGCGACTCTGGGGCCAACGTCCTGACTTTC